In this sample, the clone carrying this T cell receptor beta chain turned up once. Its antigen is not known. The data belong to a study of OX40 agonist ivuxolimab in advanced cancers. Whole-study context: Each dose-escalation patient presented with hepatocellular carcinoma, melanoma, renal cell or head and neck cancer. Partial responses were seen in three patients, one with hepatocellular carcinoma and two with cutaneous melanoma. Whole-study findings and limits: At 0.1 to 3.0 mg/kg and by week 6, CD4+ and CD8+ T cells in the blood had expanded clonally. Specificity for antigen went undetermined in the expanded peripheral T cells.

Here immunoSEQ multiplex PCR was the method, and the copy in TCRdb shows in-frame clones only, minus some. There are some 70,000 clones in the sample; roughly 80% occur only once, and around 1.3% lies in the top ten. Germline V gene sequence: CDR1 LNHDA, CDR2 SQIVND (reference sequence). The trim removed 5 bases at V and 2 bases at J, leaving 6 bases unmatched. This CDR3 contains 15 residues. The chain couples TRBV19 to TRBJ2-7, with 10 bases aligning to TRBD1. The TCR originated in an adult with an advanced solid tumor such as melanoma, head and neck, liver or kidney cancer. This sample comprised CD4+ or CD8+ T cells sorted from blood, obtained in a trial of the OX40 agonist ivuxolimab. The chain's CDR3 is CASSVRDRGPYEQYF. DNA of the CDR3: TGTGCCAGTAGTGTCCGGGACAGGGGACCCTACGAGCAGTACTTC.